These 21 T cell receptor beta chains were sequenced from one sample in a study of sequential checkpoint blockade in melanoma. Regarding treatment: randomized to nivolumab then ipilimumab (arm A) or the reverse (arm B). Produced via immunoSEQ multiplex PCR; TCRdb's table is partial and in-frame only. The sample carries about 4,000 clones, around 23% recorded once. Material: tumor tissue (inferred from file names), obtained from a patient given nivolumab and ipilimumab in sequence. The origin of the receptors is a human donor with melanoma.

This clone turned up a few times. This chain uses TRBV6-8 with TRBJ2-5, with 7 bases that match TRBD2. Germline CDR1 MNHGY, CDR2 SAAAGT. This CDR3 spans 15 amino acids. The ends lost 5 bases at V and 1 base at J; junction bases unmatched: 7. The chain's CDR3 is CASSQGWGGQETQYF. The CDR3 region has the DNA TGTGCCAGCAGTCAAGGGTGGGGGGGCCAAGAGACCCAGTACTTC.

This clone is labeled as large. V is TRBV29-1 and J is TRBJ1-3; tentative D call: TRBD1 (5 bases). The CDR3 is 13 residues long. Germline loops: CDR1 SQVTM, CDR2 ANQGSEA. With 2 bases removed from V and 4 bases from J, the gap between germline ends came to 9 bases. The CDR3 DNA sequence: TGCAGCGTTGAAAAACGGGGGGGAAACACCATATATTTT. Its translation is CSVEKRGGNTIYF.

The sample holds many counts of this clone. This sequence joins TRBV11-3 and TRBJ2-3; 9 nucleotides agree with TRBD1. V was pared by 5 bases and J by 2 bases, with 8 bases of the junction left unmatched. The CDR3 runs to 16 residues. The germline CDR1 and CDR2 sequences are SGHNT and YENEEA. The CDR3 DNA is TGTGCCAGCAGCCCCGCGGGGGACAGGGACACAGATACGCAGTATTTT. Translation: CASSPAGDRDTDTQYF.

This clone was observed at least ten times. J is TRBJ2-2 and V is TRBV11-3, with D uncertain. The germline gives CDR1 SGHNT, CDR2 YENEEA. Trimming cost V 5 bases and J 6 bases, with 16 bases left between them. The CDR3 consists of 15 residues. The CDR3, as DNA: TGTGCCAGCAGCAACACCTACAGAGGCGCCGGGGAGCTGTTTTTT. Translation gives CASSNTYRGAGELFF.

This clone is categorized as medium-sized (0.01 to 0.1%). V and J are TRBV6-8 and TRBJ2-1, with a tentative D call TRBD2 (6 bases). CDR1 and CDR2 (germline): MNHGY, SAAAGT. V was shortened by 4 bases and J by 5 bases, with 15 bases between the two germline ends. This CDR3 is built from 15 residues. In DNA form, the CDR3 reads TGTGCCAGCAGTTGGCTTGGGGGGTCGAACAATGAGCAGTTCTTC. This gives the protein CASSWLGGSNNEQFF.

This clone has more than one count but fewer than ten. This CDR3 is CASSYETGLIVQPQHF. CDR3 nucleotide sequence: TGTGCCAGCAGTTACGAAACGGGACTGATCGTTCAGCCCCAGCATTTT. The rearrangement links TRBV6-8 to TRBJ1-5; perhaps TRBD1 as D (5 bases). The CDR3 is made up of 16 amino acids. Trimming stripped 2 bases from V and 6 bases from J, with 17 bases between. In germline, CDR1 is MNHGY, CDR2 SAAAGT.

This clone was observed a handful of times. The chain employs TRBV6-8 and TRBJ1-3; perhaps TRBD1 as D (6 bases). Trimming removed 6 bases from V and 1 base from J, with 13 bases in between. Germline loops: CDR1 MNHGY, CDR2 SAAAGT. The CDR3 contains 15 residues. The CDR3 loop reads CASRKDSRSGNTIYF. CDR3 nucleotides: TGTGCCAGCAGAAAGGACAGCCGTTCTGGAAACACCATATATTTT.

This clone appeared a few times. V and J are TRBV11-3 and TRBJ2-3; 8 bases fit TRBD1. CDR1 SGHNT and CDR2 YENEEA come from the germline V gene. J gave up 4 bases and V 8 bases, and 11 bases lay outside the gene matches. The length of the CDR3 is 15 residues. CDR3 in DNA: TGTGCCAGCCGACCTCGACAGGGGTGGGCAGATACGCAGTATTTT. Translation: CASRPRQGWADTQYF.

This chain connects TRBV6-8 to TRBJ2-7; D is unclear. Trimming took 6 bases from V and 9 from J, leaving 15 bases between them. Germline V gives CDR1 MNHGY, CDR2 SAAAGT. The CDR3 has 12 amino acids. CDR3: CASRAQWSRQYF. Written as DNA, the CDR3 is TGTGCCAGCAGAGCACAGTGGTCGAGGCAGTACTTC.

This clone was seen only a few times. V and J are TRBV30 and TRBJ2-3; perhaps TRBD2 as D (6 bases). Deletions cut 2 bases from V and 7 bases from J, with 16 bases between. Germline V gene sequence: CDR1 GTSNPN, CDR2 SVGIG (reference sequence). CDR3 size: 14 residues. CDR3 sequence: CAWSWGLKLNTQYF. The CDR3 DNA is TGTGCCTGGAGTTGGGGACTGAAGTTGAATACGCAGTATTTT.

V and J are TRBV19 and TRBJ1-2, with D perhaps TRBD1 (5 bases). The CDR3 is 13 residues long. The V end was cut by 8 bases, the J end by 4 bases, with 14 bases between. Germline loops: CDR1 LNHDA, CDR2 SQIVND (reference sequence). CDR3 nucleotide sequence: TGTGCCAGTGTCGGGGCAGGACCCTATGGCTACACCTTC. Its protein product is CASVGAGPYGYTF.

This clone was seen a handful of times. The gene calls are TRBV11-3 and TRBJ1-5; D gene unclear. Germline V lookup: CDR1 SGHNT, CDR2 YENEEA. The germline V and J ends were trimmed by 1 base and 6 bases, with 13 bases remaining between them. The CDR3 runs to 15 residues. The DNA for the CDR3 is TGTGCCAGCAGCTTAGGGTCTGGGTCCAGTCAGCCCCAGCATTTT. This translates into CASSLGSGSSQPQHF.

This clone turned up a few times. The chain carries TRBV6-8 and TRBJ2-3; D ambiguous. Germline CDR1 and CDR2: MNHGY and SAAAGT. The CDR3 has 13 amino acids. With 2 bases removed from V and 3 bases from J, the gap between germline ends came to 6 bases. The CDR3 loop is CASSYRPTDTQYF. CDR3 DNA: TGTGCCAGCAGTTACCGCCCGACAGATACGCAGTATTTT.

This clone occurred a few times. This chain joins TRBV9 and TRBJ2-5; TRBD1 or TRBD2 may be the D gene (5 bases each). CDR1 is SGDLS, CDR2 YYNGEE, per germline. The CDR3 is made up of 15 amino acids. Trimming removed 4 bases from V and 5 bases from J, with 18 bases in between. The CDR3 spells CASSPIAGDGETQYF. The CDR3 region has the DNA TGTGCCAGCAGCCCCATAGCCGGGGACGGGGAGACCCAGTACTTC.

This clone was counted a few times. The rearrangement joins TRBV25-1 to TRBJ2-5; 8 nucleotides match TRBD2. Per the germline V gene, CDR1 is MGHDK and CDR2 is SYGVNS. The CDR3 is made up of 15 amino acids. V shed 3 bases, J shed 5 bases, and the junction held 8 bases outside the gene matches. CDR3 sequence: CASSEFAGGDETQYF. Written as DNA, the CDR3 is TGTGCCAGCAGTGAGTTTGCGGGGGGCGATGAGACCCAGTACTTC.

The chain has TRBV9 and TRBJ1-4, with 7 positions matching TRBD1. Germline-derived CDR1 and CDR2 are SGDLS and YYNGEE. The CDR3 extends over 14 amino acids. J gave up 5 bases and V 4 bases, and 5 bases lay outside the gene matches. The CDR3 nucleotides are TGTGCCAGCAGCACCGGGACAGTGAATGAAAAACTGTTTTTT. It encodes CASSTGTVNEKLFF.

The gene calls are TRBV6-8 and TRBJ1-5; maybe TRBD1 (5 bases). The CDR3 runs to 14 residues. V gave up 5 bases and J gave up 12 bases, with 20 bases separating them. CDR1 and CDR2 from the germline V gene are MNHGY and SAAAGT. The CDR3 nucleotides are TGTGCCAGCAGTGGGAACCCAGAAACGGGACTCCAGCATTTT. Its protein product is CASSGNPETGLQHF.

CDR3 nucleotide sequence: TGCGCCAGCAGCGTACCCCCCGGGACAGGGGACGGGGTGGACATTCAGTACTTC. Translated: CASSVPPGTGDGVDIQYF. This chain links TRBV5-1 with TRBJ2-4; 10 nucleotides line up with TRBD1. This CDR3 has 18 residues. Germline lookup yields CDR1 SGHRS and CDR2 YFSETQ. The V gene end was trimmed by 4 bases and the J gene end by 8 bases; junction bases not matched to a gene: 18.

The V call is TRBV11-3, the J call TRBJ2-3, with D maybe TRBD2 (5 bases). The CDR3 loop spans 14 amino acids. Trimming shortened V by 3 bases and J by 5 bases, and 12 bases separated the two germline ends. Germline-derived CDR1 and CDR2 are SGHNT and YENEEA. The CDR3 DNA follows: TGTGCCAGCAGCTTGAATGGGAGAGGAGATACGCAGTATTTT. It codes for CASSLNGRGDTQYF.

This clone was counted many times. J is TRBJ2-2 and V is TRBV11-3; 11 bases match TRBD1. Germline trimming cut 3 bases from V and 5 bases from J; bases unmatched to any gene: 5. This CDR3 contains 16 residues. From germline, CDR1 is SGHNT and CDR2 YENEEA. The CDR3 protein is CASSFGGTGGTGELFF. The CDR3 DNA reads TGTGCCAGCAGCTTCGGCGGGACAGGGGGTACCGGGGAGCTGTTTTTT.

The V call is TRBV6-8, the J call TRBJ2-3; possibly TRBD2 for D (5 bases). V lost 10 bases and J lost 1, with 18 bases in between. From germline, CDR1 is MNHGY and CDR2 SAAAGT. The CDR3 length is 15 residues. CDR3 amino acids: CAIRFGNSGTDTQYF. For the CDR3, the DNA is TGTGCCATCAGGTTCGGGAATTCGGGCACAGATACGCAGTATTTT.